The T cell receptor (beta chain) described here comes from a study of shared clonotypes between healthy human individuals. The CDR3 contains 15 residues. V trimming: 4 bases; J trimming: 4 bases; junction bases outside the gene matches: 4. Germline CDR1 and CDR2: LGHNA and YNFKEQ. Study-level results: Among donors, clonotype sharing was expected to be affected by sequencing depth.

About this clone itself: Its antigen is still unknown.

An even split of each subset's genomic DNA across several immunoSEQ plates was performed. Using immunoSEQ multiplex PCR, the repertoire was profiled, and TCRdb retains in-frame clones only, with some absent. The top ten clones hold around 12% of a sample with 450,000 or so clones, roughly three quarters of them seen once. Material for sequencing was PBMCs. This rearrangement joins TRBV4-2 to TRBJ2-1; TRBD2 matches at 10 bases. The TCR comes from a middle-aged woman in good health. Some clones in this sample may be carry-over from other donors' samples. CDR3: CASSPGLAEYNEQFF. CDR3 coding DNA: TGTGCCAGCAGCCCTGGACTAGCGGAATACAATGAGCAGTTCTTC.